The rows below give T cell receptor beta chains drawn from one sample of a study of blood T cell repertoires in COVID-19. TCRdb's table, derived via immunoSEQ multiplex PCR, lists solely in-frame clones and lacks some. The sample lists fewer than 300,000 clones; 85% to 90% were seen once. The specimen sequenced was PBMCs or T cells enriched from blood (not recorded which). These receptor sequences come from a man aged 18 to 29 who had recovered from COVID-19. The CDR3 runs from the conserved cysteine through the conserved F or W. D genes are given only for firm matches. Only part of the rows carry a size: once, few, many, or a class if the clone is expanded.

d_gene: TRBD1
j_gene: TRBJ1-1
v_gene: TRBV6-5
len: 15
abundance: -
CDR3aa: CASSPGTGGRTEAFF
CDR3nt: TGTGCCAGCAGTCCCGGGACAGGGGGCCGGACTGAAGCTTTCTTT

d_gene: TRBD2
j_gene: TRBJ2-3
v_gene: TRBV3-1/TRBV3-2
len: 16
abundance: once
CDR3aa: CASSAQGLAGTDTQYF
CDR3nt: TGTGCCAGCAGCGCGCAGGGACTAGCGGGAACAGATACGCAGTATTTT

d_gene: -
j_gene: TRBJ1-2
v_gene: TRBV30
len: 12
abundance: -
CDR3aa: CAWSSGQYGYTF
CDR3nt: TGTGCCTGGAGTTCGGGACAATATGGCTACACCTTC

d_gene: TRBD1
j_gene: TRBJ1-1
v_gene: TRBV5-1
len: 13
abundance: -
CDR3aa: CASSPTGGQSAFF
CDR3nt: TGCGCCAGCAGCCCGACAGGGGGCCAGAGCGCTTTCTTT

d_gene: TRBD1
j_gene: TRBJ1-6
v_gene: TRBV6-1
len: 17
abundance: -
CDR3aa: CASSAGQGLTYNSPLHF
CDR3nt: TGTGCCAGCAGTGCGGGACAGGGTCTGACCTATAATTCACCCCTCCACTTT

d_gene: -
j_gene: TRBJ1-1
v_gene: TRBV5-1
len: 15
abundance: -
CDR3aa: CASSLDRVGYTEAFF
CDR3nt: TGCGCCAGCAGCTTGGACAGGGTGGGGTACACTGAAGCTTTCTTT

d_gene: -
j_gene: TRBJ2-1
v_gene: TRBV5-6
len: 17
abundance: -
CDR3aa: CASSFPKSPGAYNEQFF
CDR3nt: TGTGCCAGCAGCTTCCCAAAGTCTCCGGGGGCCTACAATGAGCAGTTCTTC

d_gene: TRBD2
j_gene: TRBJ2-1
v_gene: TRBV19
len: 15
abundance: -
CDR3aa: CASSTSGVARNEQFF
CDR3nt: TGTGCCAGTAGTACCAGCGGGGTGGCCCGCAATGAGCAGTTCTTC

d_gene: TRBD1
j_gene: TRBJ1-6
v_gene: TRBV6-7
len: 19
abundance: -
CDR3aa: CASSYRFVYGAGGNSPLHF
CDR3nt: TGTGCCAGCAGTTACAGGTTTGTCTATGGCGCAGGGGGAAATTCACCCCTCCACTTT

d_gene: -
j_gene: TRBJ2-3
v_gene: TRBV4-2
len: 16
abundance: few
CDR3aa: CASSQELGGSADTQYF
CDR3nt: TGTGCCAGCAGCCAAGAATTGGGGGGATCGGCAGATACGCAGTATTTT

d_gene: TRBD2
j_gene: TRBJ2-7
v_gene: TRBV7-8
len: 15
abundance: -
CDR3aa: CASSLAGQPYYEQYF
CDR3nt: TGTGCCAGCAGCCTAGCGGGACAACCGTACTACGAGCAGTACTTC

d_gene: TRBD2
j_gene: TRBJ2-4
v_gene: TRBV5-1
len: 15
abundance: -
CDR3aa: CASSLGGLAENIQYF
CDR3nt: TGCGCCAGCAGCTTGGGAGGACTAGCGGAAAACATTCAGTACTTC

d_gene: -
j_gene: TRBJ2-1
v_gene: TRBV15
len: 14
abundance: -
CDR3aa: CATSGLDSYNEQFF
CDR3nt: TGTGCCACCAGCGGGTTGGACAGCTACAATGAGCAGTTCTTC

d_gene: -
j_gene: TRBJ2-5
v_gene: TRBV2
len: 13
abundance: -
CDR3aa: CASSEDSQETQYF
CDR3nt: TGTGCCAGCAGTGAGGACTCCCAAGAGACCCAGTACTTC

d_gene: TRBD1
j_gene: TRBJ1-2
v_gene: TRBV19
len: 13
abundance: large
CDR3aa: CASSTTGGDGYTF
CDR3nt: TGTGCCAGTAGTACGACAGGGGGCGATGGCTACACCTTC